The present T cell receptor beta chain was sequenced within a study of blood T cells in healthy people across ages. Findings and limits, study-wide: Long-lived donors carried more naive CD4+ cells and greater diversity than aged donors.

The use of a sample-barcoded 5' primer and a J-beta primer mix characterized a second PCR of about 7 to 12 cycles. Each cDNA molecule received a tag from a template-switch adaptor that had 12 random nucleotides. In TCRdb, the 5' RACE reads were re-called with MiXCR into one record per CDR3 protein. The table lists about 900,000 distinct CDR3 sequences, around 62% of them singletons. This clonotype was recorded only once. Its antigen is currently unknown. Trimming left V 2 bases short and J 4 bases short, with 18 bases between. Germline V gives CDR1 MNHEY, CDR2 SMNVEV (reference sequence). The CDR3 runs 18 residues.

The sequence derives from a man between 25 and 39 years old in good health. The gene calls are TRBV27 and TRBJ2-6; D unclear. Input material: blood. The CDR3 loop reads CASSLGPPVAAGANVLTF. CDR3 nucleotide sequence: TGTGCCAGCAGTTTAGGCCCTCCTGTGGCTGCCGGGGCCAACGTCCTGACTTTC.